Listed below are T cell receptor beta chains from one sample, sequenced in a study of shared clonotypes between healthy human individuals. Data came from immunoSEQ multiplex PCR; TCRdb stores just in-frame clones and leaves some out. Seen here are 500,000 to 650,000 clones, around 81% observed once, and the top ten hold around 12%. Sequenced sample: PBMCs. These receptors all come from a woman in her 40s in good health. Some clones in this sample may be carry-over from other donors' samples. The CDR3 runs from the conserved cysteine through the conserved F or W. Each record gives: J gene, V gene, D gene, clone size, CDR3 DNA, CDR3 protein. A D gene is named only where the DNA matches it firmly. The size field is filled for only some rows; it gives once, few, many or a size class.

TRBJ2-7 TRBV6-5 TRBD2 . TGTGCCAGCAGTCCTAGCGGACTCGACGAGCAGTACTTC CASSPSGLDEQYF
TRBJ1-1 TRBV7-9 . . TGTGCCAGCAGCTTAGAGGGGGGAAACACTGAAGCTTTCTTT CASSLEGGNTEAFF
TRBJ2-7 TRBV30 TRBD2 . TGTGCCTGGAGTGTGTTAGCGGGAGGCTTCTACGAGCAGTACTTC CAWSVLAGGFYEQYF
TRBJ1-5 TRBV9 . . TGTGCCAGCAGCGCCAATAATCAGCCCCAGCATTTT CASSANNQPQHF
TRBJ2-6 TRBV28 . . TGTGCCAGCGATGGGCGCGGGGCCAACGTCCTGACTTTC CASDGRGANVLTF
TRBJ1-5 TRBV7-2 . . TGTGCCAGCAGCTTAGGAGGGGGTTATCAGCCCCAGCATTTT CASSLGGGYQPQHF
TRBJ1-1 TRBV4-2 . . TGTGCCAGCAGCCAAAATCCCGGCGACACTGAAGCTTTCTTT CASSQNPGDTEAFF
TRBJ2-3 TRBV6-5 . . TGTGCCACCGCGGCAGGGAGCACAGATACGCAGTATTTT CATAAGSTDTQYF
TRBJ1-1 TRBV7-2 TRBD1 once TGTGCCAGCAGCTCTTCGACAGGGCGGCAGACTGAAGCTTTCTTT CASSSSTGRQTEAFF
TRBJ2-5 TRBV4-2 . . TGTGCCAGCAGCCAGACGGAGGTTATGTGGGAGACCCAGTACTTC CASSQTEVMWETQYF
TRBJ2-2 TRBV5-1 . . TGCGCCAGCAGCTTGGCCGAGCCGGGTAGCCGGGAGCTGTTTTTT CASSLAEPGSRELFF
TRBJ2-7 TRBV28 . . TGTGCCAGCAGTTACCCTTCCGGGGAGCAGTACTTC CASSYPSGEQYF
TRBJ2-1 TRBV9 . . TGTGCCAGCAGCGTAGCTACAACGGGAGAGGAGTTCTTC CASSVATTGEEFF
TRBJ1-1 TRBV5-1 . few TGCGCCAGCAGCGCCCGCGGACGGGACACTGAAGCTTTCTTT CASSARGRDTEAFF
TRBJ2-5 TRBV27 . . TGTGCCAGCAGTTTATCAGGGGGGGACTTCCCCGGAGAGACCCAGTACTTC CASSLSGGDFPGETQYF
TRBJ2-7 TRBV5-1 TRBD2 . TGCGCCAGCAGCTTGAACAGCGGGGACGAGCAGTACTTC CASSLNSGDEQYF
TRBJ2-3 TRBV2 . once TGTGCTTCAGCGGACCAGCCCACAGATACGCAGTATTTT CASADQPTDTQYF
TRBJ1-5 TRBV2 . . TGTGCCAGCAGTGGCGGACAGCCCAATCAGCCCCAGCATTTT CASSGGQPNQPQHF
TRBJ2-1 TRBV5-8 . . TGTGCCAGCAGCTTGGAATTAGCCTCCTACAATGAGCAGTTCTTC CASSLELASYNEQFF
TRBJ2-2 TRBV5-5 . once TGTGCCAGCAGCCAACCGAGCGGAAACCCCGCGAACACCGGGGAGCTGTTTTTT CASSQPSGNPANTGELFF
TRBJ1-3 TRBV11-2 . . TGTGCCAGCAGCACCGACAGCCTGAATGGAAACACCATATATTTT CASSTDSLNGNTIYF
TRBJ1-6 TRBV7-6 . . TGTGCCAGCAGCTTAGGAGGGGCGGCGAGCTCCTATAATTCACCCCTCCACTTT CASSLGGAASSYNSPLHF
TRBJ2-6 TRBV27 . . TGTGCCAGCAGTTTAACCCGGTCTGGGGCCAACGTCCTGACTTTC CASSLTRSGANVLTF
TRBJ1-1 TRBV9 TRBD1 few TGTGCCAGCAGCGTAGCTATTGGACAGGGAACTGAAGCTTTCTTT CASSVAIGQGTEAFF
TRBJ2-3 TRBV7-9 TRBD2 . TGTGCCAGCAGCTCCCGACTAGCGGGGACAGATACGCAGTATTTT CASSSRLAGTDTQYF
TRBJ1-4 TRBV19 . . TGTGCCAGTAGTTCCGTCGAGGTGAGGGGTGAAAAACTGTTTTTT CASSSVEVRGEKLFF
TRBJ2-3 TRBV5-1 . once TGCGCCAGCAGCGGGAACAAAAATCCTAGCACAGATACGCAGTATTTT CASSGNKNPSTDTQYF
TRBJ2-7 TRBV28 . . TGTGCCAGCAGTTTAGCGGTCGGATCCTACGAGCAGTACTTC CASSLAVGSYEQYF
TRBJ1-2 TRBV6-5 . . TGTGCCAGCAGTTACGGACAGCGGGGCGATGGCTACACCTTC CASSYGQRGDGYTF
TRBJ2-1 TRBV5-1 . . TGCGCCAGCAGCTTATTCGGGGTAGACAATGAGCAGTTCTTC CASSLFGVDNEQFF
TRBJ1-2 TRBV5-5 TRBD1 few TGTGCCAGTACTCGACAGGGGGCAGGCTATGGCTACACCTTC CASTRQGAGYGYTF
TRBJ2-2 TRBV5-1 . few TGCGCCAGCAGCTTGGGGAGCCAGGGCACCGGGGAGCTGTTTTTT CASSLGSQGTGELFF
TRBJ2-3 TRBV18 . few TGTGCCAGCTCACCAGGTACTAGCACAGATACGCAGTATTTT CASSPGTSTDTQYF
TRBJ2-7 TRBV30 TRBD1 many TGCGCCTGGAGGGGTCCTCCAGGGGGCCGCGAGCAGTACTTC CAWRGPPGGREQYF
TRBJ1-5 TRBV27 . . TGTGCCAGCAGTTGGACCCCCAATCAGCCCCAGCATTTT CASSWTPNQPQHF
TRBJ2-1 TRBV5-1 TRBD2 . TGCGCCAGCACCCTAACTAGCGGTCTCCACAATGAGCAGTTCTTC CASTLTSGLHNEQFF
TRBJ1-1 TRBV7-9 TRBD1 . TGTGCCAGCAGCCGGACAGGGACCCGGTGGAACACTGAAGCTTTCTTT CASSRTGTRWNTEAFF
TRBJ2-3 TRBV19 . many TGTGCCAGTACCCCAAGACCGGGAGATACGCAGTATTTT CASTPRPGDTQYF
TRBJ2-2 TRBV10-3 . . TGTGCCATCAGTGAGTCGGGGGGAGCCACCGGGGAGCTGTTTTTT CAISESGGATGELFF
TRBJ2-5 TRBV4-1 . . TGCGCCAGCAGCCAAGATACAGCCAGCGGAGGGCCCCAAGAGACCCAGTACTTC CASSQDTASGGPQETQYF
TRBJ1-5 TRBV19 TRBD1 . TGTGCCAGTAGCCCGGGCCAGGGGGCTCAGCCCCAGCATTTT CASSPGQGAQPQHF
TRBJ1-2 TRBV5-6 . once TGTGCCAGCAGCTTGCGTCAAAGGCGCTATGGCTACACCTTC CASSLRQRRYGYTF
TRBJ2-7 TRBV27 TRBD1 . TGTGCCAGCAGTACAGGGACAGGACGGTACGAGCAGTACTTC CASSTGTGRYEQYF
TRBJ2-7 TRBV29-1 . . TGCAGCGTCCCCGGCCCGGGGGATGAGCAGTACTTC CSVPGPGDEQYF
TRBJ2-5 TRBV4-1 TRBD2 . TGCGCCAGCAGCCAAGAACAACAAGCGGGAGTCGAGACCCAGTACTTC CASSQEQQAGVETQYF
TRBJ2-1 TRBV27 . . TGTGCCAGCAGTTGGGGGGATAGCTCCTACAATGAGCAGTTCTTC CASSWGDSSYNEQFF
TRBJ1-5 TRBV28 . few TGTGCCAGCAGCTTTTGGACAGATAGCAATCAGCCCCAGCATTTT CASSFWTDSNQPQHF